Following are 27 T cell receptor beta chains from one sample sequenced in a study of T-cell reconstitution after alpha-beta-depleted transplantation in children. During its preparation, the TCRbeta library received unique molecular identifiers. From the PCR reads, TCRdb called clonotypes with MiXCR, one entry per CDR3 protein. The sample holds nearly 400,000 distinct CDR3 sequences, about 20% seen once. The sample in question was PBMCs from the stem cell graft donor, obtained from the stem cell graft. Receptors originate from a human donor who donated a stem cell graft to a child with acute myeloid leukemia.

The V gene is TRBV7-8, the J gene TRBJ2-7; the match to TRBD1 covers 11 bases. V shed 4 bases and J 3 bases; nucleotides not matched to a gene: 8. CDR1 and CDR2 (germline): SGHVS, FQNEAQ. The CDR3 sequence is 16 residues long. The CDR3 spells CASSSHGDRGIYEQYF. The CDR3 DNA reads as TGTGCCAGCAGCTCCCACGGGGACAGGGGGATCTACGAGCAGTACTTC.

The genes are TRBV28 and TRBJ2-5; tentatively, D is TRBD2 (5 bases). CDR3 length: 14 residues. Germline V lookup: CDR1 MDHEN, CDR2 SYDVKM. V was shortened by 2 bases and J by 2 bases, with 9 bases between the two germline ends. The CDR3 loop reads CASSLGGHQETQYF. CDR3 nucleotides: TGTGCCAGCAGTTTAGGCGGGCATCAAGAGACCCAGTACTTC.

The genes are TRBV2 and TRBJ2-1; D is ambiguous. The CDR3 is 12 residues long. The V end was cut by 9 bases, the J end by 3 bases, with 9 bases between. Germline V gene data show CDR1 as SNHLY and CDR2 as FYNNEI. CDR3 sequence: CASLADYNEQFF. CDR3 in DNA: TGTGCCAGTCTCGCTGACTACAATGAGCAGTTCTTC.

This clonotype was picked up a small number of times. CDR3 sequence reads: CASSPRGGRAYEQYF. In nucleotides, the CDR3 is TGTGCCAGCAGCCCACGTGGGGGTAGGGCCTACGAGCAGTACTTC. This chain links TRBV5-5 with TRBJ2-7, with D perhaps TRBD1 or TRBD2 (5 bases each). V was shortened by 4 bases and J by 2 bases, with 16 bases between the two germline ends. The CDR3 contains 15 residues. CDR1 is SGHKS and CDR2 is YYEKEE in the germline V gene (reference sequence). Together with reference TRBV5-5 and TRBJ2-7, the CDR3 gives the full variable domain: DAGVTQSPTHLIKTRGQQVTLRCSPISGHKSVSWYQQVLGQGPQFIFQYYEKEERGRGNFPDRFSARQFPNYSSELNVNALLLGDSALYLCASSPRGGRAYEQYFGPGTRLTVT.

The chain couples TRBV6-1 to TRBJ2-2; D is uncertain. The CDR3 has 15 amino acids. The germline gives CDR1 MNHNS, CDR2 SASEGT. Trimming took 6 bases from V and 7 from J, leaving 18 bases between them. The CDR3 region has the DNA TGTGCCAGCAGCCCTTTCCGAGGTGGCGACGGGGAGCTGTTTTTT. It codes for CASSPFRGGDGELFF.

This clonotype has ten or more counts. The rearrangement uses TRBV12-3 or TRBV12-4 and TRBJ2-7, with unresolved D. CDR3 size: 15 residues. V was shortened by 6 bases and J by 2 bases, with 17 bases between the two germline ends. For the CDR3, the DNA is TGTGCCAGCAGCAAGAACTTGAGGTCACCCTACGAGCAGTACTTC. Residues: CASSKNLRSPYEQYF.

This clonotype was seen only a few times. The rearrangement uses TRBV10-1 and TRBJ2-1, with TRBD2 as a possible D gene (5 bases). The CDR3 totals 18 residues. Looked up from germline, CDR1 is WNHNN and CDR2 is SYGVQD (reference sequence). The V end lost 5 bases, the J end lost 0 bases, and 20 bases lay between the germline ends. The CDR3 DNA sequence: TGCGCCAGCAGTCGGGGTGGGATAGCGTCGATCTCCTACAATGAGCAGTTCTTC. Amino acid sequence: CASSRGGIASISYNEQFF.

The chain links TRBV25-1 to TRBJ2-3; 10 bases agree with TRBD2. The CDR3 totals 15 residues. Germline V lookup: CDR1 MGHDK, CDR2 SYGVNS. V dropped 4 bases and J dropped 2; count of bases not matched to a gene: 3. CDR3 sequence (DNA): TGTGCCAGCAGTGTTACTAGCGGGATCACAGATACGCAGTATTTT. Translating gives CASSVTSGITDTQYF.

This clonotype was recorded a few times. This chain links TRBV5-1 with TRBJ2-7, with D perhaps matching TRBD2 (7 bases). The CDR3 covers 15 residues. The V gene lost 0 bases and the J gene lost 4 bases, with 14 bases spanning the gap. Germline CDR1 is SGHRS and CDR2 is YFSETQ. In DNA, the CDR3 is TGCGCCAGCAGCTTGGACGGGGGGCCTTTTTACGAGCAGTACTTC. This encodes CASSLDGGPFYEQYF. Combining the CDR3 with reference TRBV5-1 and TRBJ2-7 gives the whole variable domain KAGVTQTPRYLIKTRGQQVTLSCSPISGHRSVSWYQQTPGQGLQFLFEYFSETQRNKGNFPGRFSGRQFSNSRSEMNVSTLELGDSALYLCASSLDGGPFYEQYFGPGTRLTVT.

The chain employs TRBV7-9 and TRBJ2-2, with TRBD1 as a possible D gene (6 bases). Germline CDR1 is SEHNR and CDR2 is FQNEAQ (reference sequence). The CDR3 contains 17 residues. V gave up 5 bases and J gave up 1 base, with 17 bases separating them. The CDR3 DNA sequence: TGTGCCAGCAGCCCCCAGACAGGATTGATGAACACCGGGGAGCTGTTTTTT. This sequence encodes CASSPQTGLMNTGELFF. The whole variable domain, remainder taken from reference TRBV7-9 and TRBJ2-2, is DTGVSQNPRHKITKRGQNVTFRCDPISEHNRLYWYRQTLGQGPEFLTYFQNEAQLEKSRLLSDRFSAERPKGSFSTLEIQRTEQGDSAMYLCASSPQTGLMNTGELFFGEGSRLTVL.

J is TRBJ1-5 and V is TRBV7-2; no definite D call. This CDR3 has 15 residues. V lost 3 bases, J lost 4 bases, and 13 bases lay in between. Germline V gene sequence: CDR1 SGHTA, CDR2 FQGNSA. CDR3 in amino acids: CASSFNEERNQPQHF. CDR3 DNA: TGTGCCAGCAGCTTTAACGAAGAGCGGAATCAGCCCCAGCATTTT.

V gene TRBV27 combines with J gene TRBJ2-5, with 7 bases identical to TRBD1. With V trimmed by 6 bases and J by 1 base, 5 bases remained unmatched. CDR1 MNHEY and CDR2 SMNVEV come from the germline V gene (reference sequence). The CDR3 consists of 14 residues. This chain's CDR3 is CASRRYRGQETQYF. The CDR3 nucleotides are TGTGCCAGCAGGAGGTACAGGGGCCAAGAGACCCAGTACTTC.

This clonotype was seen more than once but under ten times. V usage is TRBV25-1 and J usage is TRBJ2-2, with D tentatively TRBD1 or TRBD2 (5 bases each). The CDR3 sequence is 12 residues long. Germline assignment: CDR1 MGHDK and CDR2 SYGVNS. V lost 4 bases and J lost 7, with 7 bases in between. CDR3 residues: CASSGGVGELFF. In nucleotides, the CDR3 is TGTGCCAGCAGTGGAGGGGTCGGGGAGCTGTTTTTT.

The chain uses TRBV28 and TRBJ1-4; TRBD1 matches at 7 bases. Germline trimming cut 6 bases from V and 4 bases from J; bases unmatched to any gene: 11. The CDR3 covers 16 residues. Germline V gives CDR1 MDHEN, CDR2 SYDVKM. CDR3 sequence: CASSTESGTVNEKLFF. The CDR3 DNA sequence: TGTGCCAGCAGCACAGAGTCCGGGACAGTTAATGAAAAACTGTTTTTT.

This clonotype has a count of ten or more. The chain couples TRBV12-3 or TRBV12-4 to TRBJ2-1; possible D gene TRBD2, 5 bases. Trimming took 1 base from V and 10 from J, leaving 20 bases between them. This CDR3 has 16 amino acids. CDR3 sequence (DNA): TGTGCCAGCAGTTTAGTTCCGCGCCTGCTGGAGGTAGAGCAGTTCTTC. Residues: CASSLVPRLLEVEQFF.

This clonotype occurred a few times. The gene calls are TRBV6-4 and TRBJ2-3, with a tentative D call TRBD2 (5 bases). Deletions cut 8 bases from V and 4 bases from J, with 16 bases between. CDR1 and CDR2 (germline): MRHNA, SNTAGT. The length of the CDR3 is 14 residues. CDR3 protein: CASSREQGPDTQYF. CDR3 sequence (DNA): TGTGCCAGCTCACGGGAACAAGGTCCAGATACGCAGTATTTT.

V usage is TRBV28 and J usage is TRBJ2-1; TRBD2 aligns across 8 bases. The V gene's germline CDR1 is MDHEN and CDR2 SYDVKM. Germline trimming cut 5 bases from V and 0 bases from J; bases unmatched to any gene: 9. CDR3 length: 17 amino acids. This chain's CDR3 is CASSPIAGPNSYNEQFF. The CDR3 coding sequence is TGTGCCAGCAGTCCAATAGCGGGGCCGAACTCCTACAATGAGCAGTTCTTC. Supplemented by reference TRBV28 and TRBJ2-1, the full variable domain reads DVKVTQSSRYLVKRTGEKVFLECVQDMDHENMFWYRQDPGLGLRLIYFSYDVKMKEKGDIPEGYSVSREKKERFSLILESASTNQTSMYLCASSPIAGPNSYNEQFFGPGTRLTVL.

CDR3 sequence: CASSPWGVSYEQYF. CDR3 nucleotide sequence: TGTGCCAGCAGTCCCTGGGGGGTGTCCTACGAGCAGTACTTC. The rearrangement joins TRBV14 to TRBJ2-7; weak D call: TRBD2 (6 bases). V lost 6 bases and J 1 base, leaving 13 bases between the germline ends. The V gene's germline CDR1 is SGHDN and CDR2 FVKESK. The length of the CDR3 is 14 residues.

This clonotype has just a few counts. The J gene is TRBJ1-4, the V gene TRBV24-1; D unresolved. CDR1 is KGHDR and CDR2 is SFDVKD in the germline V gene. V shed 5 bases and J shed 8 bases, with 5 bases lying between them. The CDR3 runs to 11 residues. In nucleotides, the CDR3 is TGTGCCACCAGTGCCCTCGAAAAACTGTTTTTT. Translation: CATSALEKLFF.

The CDR3 loop is CASSQVLTSGRQSNTDTQYF. The CDR3 region has the DNA TGTGCCAGCAGCCAAGTTCTGACTAGCGGGAGGCAGAGTAACACAGATACGCAGTATTTT. This chain uses TRBV4-2 with TRBJ2-3, with 13 bases identical to TRBD2. V was clipped by 1 base and J by 2 bases; unmatched bases: 12. CDR3 size: 20 residues. CDR1 is LGHNA and CDR2 is YNFKEQ in the germline V gene.

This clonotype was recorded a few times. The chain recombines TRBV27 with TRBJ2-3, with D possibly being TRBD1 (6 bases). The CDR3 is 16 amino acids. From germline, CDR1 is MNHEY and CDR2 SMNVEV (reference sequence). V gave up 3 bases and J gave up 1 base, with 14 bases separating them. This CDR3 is CASSLATGSRTDTQYF. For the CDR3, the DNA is TGTGCCAGCAGTTTGGCCACAGGGAGCCGCACAGATACGCAGTATTTT.

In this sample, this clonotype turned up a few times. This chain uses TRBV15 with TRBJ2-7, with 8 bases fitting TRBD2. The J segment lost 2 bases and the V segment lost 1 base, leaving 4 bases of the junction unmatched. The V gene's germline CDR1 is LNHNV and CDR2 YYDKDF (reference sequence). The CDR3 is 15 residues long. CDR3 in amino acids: CATSRGAGGPYEQYF. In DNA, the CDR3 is TGTGCCACCAGCAGAGGGGCGGGAGGACCCTACGAGCAGTACTTC.

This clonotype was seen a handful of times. CDR3 residues: CASSLASSPEQYF. The CDR3 DNA reads as TGTGCCAGCAGTTTAGCTAGTAGTCCCGAGCAGTACTTC. This chain connects TRBV28 to TRBJ2-7; no definite D call. The CDR3 spans 13 residues. Germline assignment: CDR1 MDHEN and CDR2 SYDVKM. Trimming took off 2 bases at V and 6 bases at J, with 11 bases between the two ends. Full variable domain (outside the CDR3, taken from reference TRBV28 and TRBJ2-7): DVKVTQSSRYLVKRTGEKVFLECVQDMDHENMFWYRQDPGLGLRLIYFSYDVKMKEKGDIPEGYSVSREKKERFSLILESASTNQTSMYLCASSLASSPEQYFGPGTRLTVT.

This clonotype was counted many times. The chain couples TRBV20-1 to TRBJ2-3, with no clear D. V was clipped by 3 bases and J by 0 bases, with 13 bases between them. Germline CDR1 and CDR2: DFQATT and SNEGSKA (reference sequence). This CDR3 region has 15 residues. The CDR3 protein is CSASRASASTDTQYF. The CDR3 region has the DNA TGCAGTGCTAGTAGGGCGAGCGCAAGCACAGATACGCAGTATTTT.

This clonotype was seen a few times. Here the CDR3 reads CASSPMGEGAGELFF. DNA of the CDR3: TGTGCCAGCAGTCCGATGGGGGAGGGCGCCGGGGAGCTGTTTTTT. This chain joins TRBV7-6 and TRBJ2-2, with TRBD2 identical over 7 bases. Germline CDR1 SGHVS, CDR2 FNYEAQ. The CDR3 contains 15 residues. J lost 6 bases, V lost 6 bases, and 10 bases had no gene match.

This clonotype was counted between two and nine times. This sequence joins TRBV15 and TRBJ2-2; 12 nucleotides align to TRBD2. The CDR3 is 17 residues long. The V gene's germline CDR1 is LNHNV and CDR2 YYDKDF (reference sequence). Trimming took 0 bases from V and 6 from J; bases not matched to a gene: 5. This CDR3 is CATSREWLAGGPGELFF. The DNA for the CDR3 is TGTGCCACCAGCAGAGAGTGGCTAGCGGGAGGGCCCGGGGAGCTGTTTTTT.

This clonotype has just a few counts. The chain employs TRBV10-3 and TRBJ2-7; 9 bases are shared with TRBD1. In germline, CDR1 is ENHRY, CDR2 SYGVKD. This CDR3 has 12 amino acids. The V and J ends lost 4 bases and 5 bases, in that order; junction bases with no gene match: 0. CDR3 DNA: TGTGCCATCAGTGGACAGGGGGACGAGCAGTACTTC. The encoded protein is CAISGQGDEQYF.